This T cell receptor (beta chain) stems from a study of T cells in Graves' hyperthyroidism and ophthalmopathy. The study's findings and limits: It was a median 6.5 months before onset that the model predicted ophthalmopathy.

TCR beta CDR3 sequences were amplified from RNA transcripts. Researchers ran a first-round RT-PCR on the TCR CDR3 using the HTBI primer set. TCRdb independently ran MiXCR on the multiplex PCR reads; one entry per CDR3 protein. Among about half a million distinct CDR3 sequences listed, about 16% were seen once. Each ophthalmopathy patient scored at least 3 on the Clinical Activity Score and at least 4 on NOSPECS grade, with duration under 3 months. There are many counts of this clonotype. As yet, its antigen is unknown. CDR1 is MDHEN and CDR2 is SYDVKM in the germline V gene. The CDR3 totals 13 residues. The germline V and J ends were trimmed by 2 bases and 0 bases, with 5 bases remaining between them.

Sequences were obtained from blood. This chain connects TRBV28 to TRBJ2-7, with no clear D. This clonotype originated in a woman in her 30s with Graves' ophthalmopathy. The CDR3 loop is CASSLHSSYEQYF. The CDR3, as DNA: TGTGCCAGCAGTTTACACAGCTCCTACGAGCAGTACTTC.